Listed here are 25 T cell receptor beta chains from one sample, sequenced in a study of Graves' ophthalmopathy and Graves' hyperthyroidism. The authors amplified TCR beta CDR3 regions from RNA transcripts. An opening RT-PCR round employed HTBI primers and preceded a second-round multiplex PCR. TCRdb ran MiXCR on the multiplex PCR reads and lists one entry per CDR3 protein. The sample records hundreds of thousands of distinct CDR3 sequences, 35% to 50% being singletons. Sequencing was performed on peripheral blood. These receptors were obtained from an adult man with Graves' ophthalmopathy.

This clonotype has just a few counts. The chain employs TRBV4-2 and TRBJ2-7, with D possibly being TRBD1 (7 bases). Germline-derived CDR1 and CDR2 are LGHNA and YNFKEQ. V shed 4 bases and J shed 1 base, with 17 bases lying between them. The CDR3 is 16 residues long. Here the CDR3 DNA reads TGTGCCAGCAGCCCCGGCGGGACAGCCGTTTCCTACGAGCAGTACTTC. It encodes CASSPGGTAVSYEQYF.

The chain couples TRBV5-6 to TRBJ2-7; possibly TRBD1 for D (6 bases). This CDR3 has 14 amino acids. Germline V CDR1 and CDR2: SGHDT, YYEEEE. With 5 bases removed from V and 3 bases from J, the gap between germline ends came to 15 bases. CDR3: CASRTGQGSYEQYF. The CDR3 DNA is TGTGCCAGCAGGACGGGGCAGGGGAGCTACGAGCAGTACTTC.

This clonotype was recorded once. J is TRBJ1-4 and V is TRBV7-2; D is uncertain. This CDR3 region has 15 residues. From germline, CDR1 is SGHTA and CDR2 FQGNSA. Trimming stripped 6 bases from V and 0 bases from J, with 11 bases between. The CDR3, as DNA: TGTGCCAGCAGTAACGGACCGACAACTAATGAAAAACTGTTTTTT. As protein: CASSNGPTTNEKLFF.

The V gene is TRBV10-3, the J gene TRBJ2-3, with D perhaps matching TRBD2 (6 bases). V lost 7 bases and J 0 bases, leaving 11 bases between the germline ends. Looked up from germline, CDR1 is ENHRY and CDR2 is SYGVKD. The CDR3 extends over 14 amino acids. CDR3 residues: CAITRDGSTDTQYF. The CDR3 DNA reads TGTGCCATCACGCGGGACGGAAGCACAGATACGCAGTATTTT.

The chain has TRBV24-1 and TRBJ2-3; perhaps TRBD2 as D (6 bases). This CDR3 region has 15 residues. V was clipped by 3 bases and J by 0 bases, with 9 bases between them. The V gene's germline CDR1 is KGHDR and CDR2 SFDVKD. The CDR3 sequence: CATSDAGTSTDTQYF. CDR3 nucleotide sequence: TGTGCCACCAGTGATGCCGGGACTAGCACAGATACGCAGTATTTT.

In its sample, this clonotype was seen a few times. This rearrangement joins TRBV5-1 to TRBJ2-5; TRBD1 is a possible D gene (5 bases). The germline V gene has CDR1 SGHRS and CDR2 YFSETQ. Trimming removed 6 bases from V and 2 bases from J, with 11 bases in between. The CDR3 spans 13 residues. The CDR3 sequence is CASTTGPQETQYF. The CDR3 nucleotides read TGCGCCAGCACAACAGGACCACAAGAGACCCAGTACTTC.

This clonotype was seen many times. V usage is TRBV2 and J usage is TRBJ2-5, with 7 bases lining up with TRBD1. This CDR3 comprises 15 residues. V lost 1 base, J lost 5 bases, and 7 bases stayed unmatched. Germline V gene lookup returns CDR1 SNHLY and CDR2 FYNNEI. CDR3 DNA sequence: TGTGCCAGCAGTGAAGAGGGGGCTACTGTGGAGACCCAGTACTTC. It yields the protein CASSEEGATVETQYF.

The chain couples TRBV12-3 or TRBV12-4 to TRBJ2-2; no clear D. V dropped 4 bases and J dropped 6 bases, with 6 bases sitting between them. The CDR3 totals 12 residues. The CDR3 region is CASSWLAGELFF. CDR3 coding DNA: TGTGCCAGCAGTTGGTTGGCCGGGGAGCTGTTTTTT.

This clonotype was picked up a small number of times. J is TRBJ1-1 and V is TRBV6-7, with TRBD1 matching 7 bases. TRBV6-7 is marked as an open reading frame, function uncertain. With V trimmed by 7 bases and J by 0 bases, 17 bases remained unmatched. The CDR3 spans 18 residues. In DNA form, the CDR3 reads TGTGCCAGCATTTTTAGGGGACAGATCCGTAAAATGAACACTGAAGCTTTCTTT. Its protein product is CASIFRGQIRKMNTEAFF.

This clonotype was picked up many times. The chain combines TRBV20-1 with TRBJ1-5; D is perhaps TRBD1 (6 bases). V gave up 4 bases and J gave up 6 bases, with 13 bases separating them. Germline CDR1 reads DFQATT; CDR2 reads SNEGSKA (reference sequence). The CDR3 totals 13 residues. DNA for the CDR3: TGCAGTGCTACAAGGACAGTGGGTCAGCCCCAGCATTTT. Protein product: CSATRTVGQPQHF.

This clonotype occurred once. V gene TRBV20-1 combines with J gene TRBJ1-1; the D gene is possibly TRBD1 (6 bases). Trimming removed 5 bases at V and 4 bases at J, with 17 bases between. This CDR3 has 14 amino acids. CDR1 DFQATT and CDR2 SNEGSKA come from the germline V gene (reference sequence). The CDR3: CSADNIGGSTEAFF. For the CDR3, the DNA is TGCAGTGCTGATAATATAGGGGGTAGCACTGAAGCTTTCTTT.

The V call is TRBV5-1, the J call TRBJ2-5; 11 bases agree with TRBD2. J gave up 4 bases and V 3 bases, and 5 bases lay outside the gene matches. The germline V gene has CDR1 SGHRS and CDR2 YFSETQ. The CDR3 covers 15 residues. The CDR3: CASSWGLAARETQYF. The DNA for the CDR3 is TGCGCCAGCAGCTGGGGACTAGCGGCCCGAGAGACCCAGTACTTC.

The J gene is TRBJ2-2, the V gene TRBV20-1; D is perhaps TRBD1 (6 bases). The length of the CDR3 is 15 residues. Germline-derived CDR1 and CDR2 are DFQATT and SNEGSKA (reference sequence). The V end was cut by 6 bases, the J end by 0 bases, with 14 bases between. CDR3 sequence reads: CSAAGDGSNTGELFF. For the CDR3, the DNA is TGCAGTGCGGCAGGGGATGGTTCGAACACCGGGGAGCTGTTTTTT.

This clonotype was found many times. The rearrangement uses TRBV2 and TRBJ1-2, with TRBD1 matching 7 bases. The CDR3 totals 12 residues. The trim removed 7 bases at V and 6 bases at J, leaving 5 bases unmatched. Germline V gene sequence: CDR1 SNHLY, CDR2 FYNNEI. The CDR3 region has the DNA TGTGCCAGCAATCCAGGGGGAGATGGCTACACCTTC. Residues: CASNPGGDGYTF.

CDR3 sequence: CAISDSSNEQFF. The CDR3 bases are TGTGCCATCAGTGATTCGAGCAATGAGCAGTTCTTC. The rearrangement joins TRBV10-3 to TRBJ2-1; D uncertain. Germline V gene lookup returns CDR1 ENHRY and CDR2 SYGVKD. The CDR3 has 12 amino acids. Trimming left V 3 bases short and J 6 bases short, with 6 bases between.

The chain joins TRBV7-9 to TRBJ2-5, with TRBD1 identical over 7 bases. The CDR3 runs 14 residues. V trimming: 5 bases; J trimming: 5 bases; junction bases outside the gene matches: 8. Germline V gene data show CDR1 as SEHNR and CDR2 as FQNEAQ (reference sequence). The CDR3: CASSVQGYTETQYF. The CDR3 nucleotides are TGTGCCAGCAGCGTACAGGGGTACACTGAGACCCAGTACTTC.

V and J are TRBV9 and TRBJ2-5; 10 positions agree with TRBD2. In germline, CDR1 is SGDLS, CDR2 YYNGEE. The length of the CDR3 is 18 residues. The J segment lost 4 bases and the V segment lost 0 bases, leaving 12 bases of the junction unmatched. CDR3 loop: CASSVATSGGAGGETQYF. The CDR3 coding sequence is TGTGCCAGCAGCGTAGCTACCAGCGGGGGGGCAGGTGGAGAGACCCAGTACTTC.

This clonotype was counted many times. As the CDR3 is not closed by the conserved phenylalanine or tryptophan, this likely results from a read error. V usage is TRBV29-1 and J usage is TRBJ1-2; D unclear. Germline-derived CDR1 and CDR2 are SQVTM and ANQGSEA. The CDR3 runs to 11 residues. Trimming shortened V by 5 bases and J by 4 bases, and 8 bases separated the two germline ends. CDR3 residues: CSVMSLYGYTL. In DNA form, the CDR3 reads TGCAGCGTTATGTCGCTCTATGGCTACACCCTC.

This clonotype was seen at least ten times. The genes are TRBV7-3 and TRBJ1-1; no reliable D call. Germline V gene lookup returns CDR1 SGHTA and CDR2 FQGTGA. The V end lost 4 bases, the J end lost 4 bases, and 19 bases lay between the germline ends. This CDR3 has 16 residues. The CDR3: CASSSQASLGVTEAFF. CDR3 bases: TGTGCCAGCAGCTCTCAGGCGTCCCTTGGGGTCACTGAAGCTTTCTTT. The variable domain in full, completed from reference TRBV7-3 and TRBJ1-1, reads GAGVSQTPSNKVTEKGKYVELRCDPISGHTALYWYRQSLGQGPEFLIYFQGTGAADDSGLPNDRFFAVRPEGSVSTLKIQRTERGDSAVYLCASSSQASLGVTEAFFGQGTRLTVV.

In its sample, this clonotype was seen once. The junction departs from germline at one end; a sequencing error may be responsible. V and J are TRBV10-3 and TRBJ2-3, with 9 bases aligning to TRBD1. Germline CDR1 reads ENHRY; CDR2 reads SYGVKD. The CDR3 extends over 14 amino acids. The chain's CDR3 is CASSDRGNTDTQYF. In DNA form, the CDR3 reads TGTGCCAGCAGTGACAGGGGGAACACAGATACGCAGTATTTT.

In its sample, this clonotype was seen many times. The gene calls are TRBV11-3 and TRBJ2-2; 7 bases match TRBD1. The CDR3 totals 12 residues. Germline V gives CDR1 SGHNT, CDR2 YENEEA. J was trimmed by 13 bases and V by 0 bases; bases with no gene match: 2. CDR3 DNA sequence: TGTGCCAGCAGCTTAGAGGACAGGCGGCTGTTTTTT. It is translated as CASSLEDRRLFF.

This clonotype was recorded at least ten times. The J gene is TRBJ2-7, the V gene TRBV7-8, with D perhaps assigned TRBD1 or TRBD2 (5 bases each). Trimming took off 5 bases at V and 1 base at J, with 15 bases between the two ends. Germline V gene lookup returns CDR1 SGHVS and CDR2 FQNEAQ. This CDR3 spans 15 amino acids. The CDR3 DNA reads TGTGCCAGCAGCCAAATCCGGGACGGGTCCTACGAGCAGTACTTC. As protein: CASSQIRDGSYEQYF.

In the case of this clonotype: Since a much larger clone is just one base distant, this may be a read error. Since no conserved phenylalanine or tryptophan closes the CDR3, a read error is the likely cause. The V and J genes are TRBV19 and TRBJ1-5; 8 nucleotides match TRBD1. Germline values: CDR1 LNHDA, CDR2 SQIVND (reference sequence). The CDR3 consists of 13 residues. CDR3 nucleotide sequence: TGTGGCCCTGACAGGGGCCGCAATCAGCCCCAGCATTCT. This encodes CGPDRGRNQPQHS.

This clonotype showed up just a few times. The chain joins TRBV4-1 to TRBJ2-7; D not resolved. CDR3 length: 14 amino acids. With 1 base removed from V and 3 bases from J, the gap between germline ends came to 10 bases. Per germline, CDR1 MGHRA and CDR2 YSYEKL. Written as DNA, the CDR3 is TGCGCCAGCAGCCAAGTAGATACGGTCTACGAGCAGTACTTC. Translating gives CASSQVDTVYEQYF.

In this sample, this clonotype turned up many times. The CDR3 DNA reads as TGTGCCACCGGACAGGGGGTCCTAACCTACGAGCAGTACTTC. Protein sequence: CATGQGVLTYEQYF. V usage is TRBV10-3 and J usage is TRBJ2-7; 10 bases align to TRBD1. The V segment lost 10 bases and the J segment 2 bases; nucleotides outside the gene matches: 8. The CDR3 is made up of 14 amino acids. Germline-derived CDR1 and CDR2 are ENHRY and SYGVKD.